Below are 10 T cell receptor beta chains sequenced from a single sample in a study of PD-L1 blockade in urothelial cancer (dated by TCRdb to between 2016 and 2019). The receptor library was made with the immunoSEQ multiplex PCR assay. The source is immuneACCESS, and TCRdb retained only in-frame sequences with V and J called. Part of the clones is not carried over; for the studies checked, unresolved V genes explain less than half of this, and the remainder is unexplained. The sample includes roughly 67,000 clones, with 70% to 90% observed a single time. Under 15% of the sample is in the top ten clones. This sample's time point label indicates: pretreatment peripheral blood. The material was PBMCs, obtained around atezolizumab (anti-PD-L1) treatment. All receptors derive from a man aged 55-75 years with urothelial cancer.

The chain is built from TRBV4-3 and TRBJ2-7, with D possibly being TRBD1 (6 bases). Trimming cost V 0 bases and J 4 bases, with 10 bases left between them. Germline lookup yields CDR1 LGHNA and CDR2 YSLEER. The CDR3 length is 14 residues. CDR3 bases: TGCGCCAGCAGCCAAGATAAGGACAGTTACGAGCAGTACTTC. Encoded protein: CASSQDKDSYEQYF.

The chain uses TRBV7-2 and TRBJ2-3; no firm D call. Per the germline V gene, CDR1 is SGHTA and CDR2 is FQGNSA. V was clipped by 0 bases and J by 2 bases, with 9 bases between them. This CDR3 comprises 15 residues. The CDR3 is CASSLAPTTTDTQYF. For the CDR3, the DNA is TGTGCCAGCAGCTTAGCACCCACAACCACAGATACGCAGTATTTT.

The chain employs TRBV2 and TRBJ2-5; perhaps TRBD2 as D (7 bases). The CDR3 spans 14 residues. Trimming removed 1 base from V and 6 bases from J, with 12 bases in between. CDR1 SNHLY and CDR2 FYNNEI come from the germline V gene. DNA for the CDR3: TGTGCCAGCAGTGAAGGGGGGGGCAGGCAGACCCAGTACTTC. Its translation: CASSEGGGRQTQYF. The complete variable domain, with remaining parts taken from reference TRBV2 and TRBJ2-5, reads EPEVTQTPSHQVTQMGQEVILRCVPISNHLYFYWYRQILGQKVEFLVSFYNNEISEKSEIFDDQFSVERPDGSNFTLKIRSTKLEDSAMYFCASSEGGGRQTQYFGPGTRLLVL.

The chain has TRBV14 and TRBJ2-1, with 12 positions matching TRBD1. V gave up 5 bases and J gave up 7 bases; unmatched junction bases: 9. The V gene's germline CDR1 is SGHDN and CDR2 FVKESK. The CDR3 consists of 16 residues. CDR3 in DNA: TGTGCCAGCAGCTTACCCGGGACAGGGGGCCGAAATGAGCAGTTCTTC. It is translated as CASSLPGTGGRNEQFF.

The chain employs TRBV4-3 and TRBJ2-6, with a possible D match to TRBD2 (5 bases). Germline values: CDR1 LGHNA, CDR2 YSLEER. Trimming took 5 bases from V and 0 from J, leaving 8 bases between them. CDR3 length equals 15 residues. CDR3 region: CASSSRGSGANVLTF. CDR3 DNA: TGCGCCAGCAGCTCACGGGGCTCTGGGGCCAACGTCCTGACTTTC.

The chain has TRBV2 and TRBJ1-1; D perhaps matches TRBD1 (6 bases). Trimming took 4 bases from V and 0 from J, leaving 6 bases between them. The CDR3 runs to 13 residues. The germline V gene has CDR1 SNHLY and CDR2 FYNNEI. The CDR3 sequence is CASSGTVNTEAFF. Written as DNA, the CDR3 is TGTGCCAGCAGTGGGACAGTGAACACTGAAGCTTTCTTT. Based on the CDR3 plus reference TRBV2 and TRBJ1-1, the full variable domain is EPEVTQTPSHQVTQMGQEVILRCVPISNHLYFYWYRQILGQKVEFLVSFYNNEISEKSEIFDDQFSVERPDGSNFTLKIRSTKLEDSAMYFCASSGTVNTEAFFGQGTRLTVV.

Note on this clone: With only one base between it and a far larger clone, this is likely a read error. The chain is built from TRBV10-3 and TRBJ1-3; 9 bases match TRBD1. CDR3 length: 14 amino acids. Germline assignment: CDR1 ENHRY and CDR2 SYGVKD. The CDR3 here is CASSRTGAGNTIYF. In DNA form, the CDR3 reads TGTGCCAGCAGTCGGACAGGGGCTGGAAACACCATATATTTT.

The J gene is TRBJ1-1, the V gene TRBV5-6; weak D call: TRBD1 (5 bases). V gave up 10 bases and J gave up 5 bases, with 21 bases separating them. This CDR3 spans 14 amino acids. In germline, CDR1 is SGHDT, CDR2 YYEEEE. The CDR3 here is CASWSGLGGTEAFF. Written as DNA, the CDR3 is TGTGCCTCTTGGTCGGGGTTGGGGGGGACTGAAGCTTTCTTT.

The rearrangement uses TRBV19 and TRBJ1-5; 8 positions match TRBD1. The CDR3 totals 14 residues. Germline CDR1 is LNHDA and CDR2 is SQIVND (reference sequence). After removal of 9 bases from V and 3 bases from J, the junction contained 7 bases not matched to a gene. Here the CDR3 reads CASWTGYSNQPQHF. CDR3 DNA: TGTGCCAGCTGGACAGGGTATTCCAATCAGCCCCAGCATTTT.

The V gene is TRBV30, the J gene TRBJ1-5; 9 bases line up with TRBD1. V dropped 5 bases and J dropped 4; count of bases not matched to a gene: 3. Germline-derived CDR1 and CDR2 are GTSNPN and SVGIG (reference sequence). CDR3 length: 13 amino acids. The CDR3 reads CAWDRGVNQPQHF. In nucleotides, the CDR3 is TGTGCCTGGGACAGGGGGGTAAATCAGCCCCAGCATTTT. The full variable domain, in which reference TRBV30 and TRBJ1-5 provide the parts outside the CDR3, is SQTIHQWPATLVQPVGSPLSLECTVEGTSNPNLYWYRQAAGRGLQLLFYSVGIGQISSEVPQNLSASRPQDRQFILSSKKLLLSDSGFYLCAWDRGVNQPQHFGDGTRLSIL.